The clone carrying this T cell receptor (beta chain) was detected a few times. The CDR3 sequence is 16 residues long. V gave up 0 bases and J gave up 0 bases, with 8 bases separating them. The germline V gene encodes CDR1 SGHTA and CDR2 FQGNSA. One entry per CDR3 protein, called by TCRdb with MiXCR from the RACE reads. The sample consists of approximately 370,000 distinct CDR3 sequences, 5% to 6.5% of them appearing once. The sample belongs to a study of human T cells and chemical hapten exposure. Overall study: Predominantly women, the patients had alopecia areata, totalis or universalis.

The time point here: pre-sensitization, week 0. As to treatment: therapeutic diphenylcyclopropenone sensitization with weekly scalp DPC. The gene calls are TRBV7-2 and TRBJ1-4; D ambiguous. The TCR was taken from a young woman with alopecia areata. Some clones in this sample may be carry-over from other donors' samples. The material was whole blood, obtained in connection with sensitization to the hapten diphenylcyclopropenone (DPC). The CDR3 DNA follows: TGTGCCAGCAGCTTAGCGCCGAGGGCAACTAATGAAAAACTGTTTTTT. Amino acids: CASSLAPRATNEKLFF.